Detailed here is one T cell receptor (beta chain). Its specificity is unknown. The CDR3 is 14 amino acids. Germline CDR1 SGHNT, CDR2 YYREEE (reference sequence). This entry is derived from a study of T cells expressing NK-cell markers. Turning to the study itself: Seven HCMV-seropositive donors and one seronegative donor made up the eight sequenced donors. Points from the study as a whole: A few of the donors also had these clonotypes leading their CD3+CD56-NKG2C+ fraction. Top CD8+ clonotypes included the dominant CD3+CD56+NKG2C+ clonotypes in 5 or 6 donors.

TCRdb re-called the 5' RACE reads; every CDR3 protein appears as one record, without DNA. In total, the table holds approximately 170,000 distinct CDR3 sequences. The sequence was collected from a man aged 18-70 years in good health. Sequencing was done on a sample of blood T cells: a sorted CD56 or NKG2C T cell subset, CD4+ or CD8+ T cells, or bulk PBMC T cells (not recorded which). This sequence joins TRBV5-4 and TRBJ2-3; TCRdb's D call of TRBD1 is untestable without DNA. CDR3: CASSWRGGKDTQYF.